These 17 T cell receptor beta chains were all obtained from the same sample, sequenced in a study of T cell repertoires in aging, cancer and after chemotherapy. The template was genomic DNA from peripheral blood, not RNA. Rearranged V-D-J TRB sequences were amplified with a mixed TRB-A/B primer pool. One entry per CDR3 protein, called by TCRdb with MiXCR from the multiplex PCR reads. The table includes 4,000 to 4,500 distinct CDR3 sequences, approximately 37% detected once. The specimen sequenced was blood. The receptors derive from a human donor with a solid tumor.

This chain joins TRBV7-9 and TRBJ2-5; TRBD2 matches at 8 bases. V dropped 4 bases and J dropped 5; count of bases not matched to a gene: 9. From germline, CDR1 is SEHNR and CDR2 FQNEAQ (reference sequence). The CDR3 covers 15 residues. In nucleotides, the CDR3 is TGTGCCAGCAGCTCGTGGACTAGCATCAGGGAGACCCAGTACTTC. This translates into CASSSWTSIRETQYF.

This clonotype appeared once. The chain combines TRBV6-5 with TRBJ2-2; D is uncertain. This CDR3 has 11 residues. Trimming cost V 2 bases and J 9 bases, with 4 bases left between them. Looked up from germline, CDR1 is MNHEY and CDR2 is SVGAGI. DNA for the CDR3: TGTGCCAGCAGTTACGGCAGGGAGCTGTTTTTT. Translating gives CASSYGRELFF.

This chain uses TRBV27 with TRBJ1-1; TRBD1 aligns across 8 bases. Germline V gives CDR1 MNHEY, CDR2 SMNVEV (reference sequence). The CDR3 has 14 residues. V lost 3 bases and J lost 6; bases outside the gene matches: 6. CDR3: CASSFEGRGPEAFF. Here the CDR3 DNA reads TGTGCCAGCAGTTTTGAAGGCAGGGGGCCTGAAGCTTTCTTT.

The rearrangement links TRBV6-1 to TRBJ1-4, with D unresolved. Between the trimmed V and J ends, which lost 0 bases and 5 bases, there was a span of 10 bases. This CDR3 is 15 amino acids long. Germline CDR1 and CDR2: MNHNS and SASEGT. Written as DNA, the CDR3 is TGTGCCAGCAGTGAAGCGACAACCAGGAATGAAAAACTGTTTTTT. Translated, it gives CASSEATTRNEKLFF.

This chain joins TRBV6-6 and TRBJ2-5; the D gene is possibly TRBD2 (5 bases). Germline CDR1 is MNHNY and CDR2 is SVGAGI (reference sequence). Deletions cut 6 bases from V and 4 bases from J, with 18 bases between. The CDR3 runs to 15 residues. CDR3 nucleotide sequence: TGTGCCAGCAGAGAAGCCGGGGAGAATCGAGAGACCCAGTACTTC. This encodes CASREAGENRETQYF.

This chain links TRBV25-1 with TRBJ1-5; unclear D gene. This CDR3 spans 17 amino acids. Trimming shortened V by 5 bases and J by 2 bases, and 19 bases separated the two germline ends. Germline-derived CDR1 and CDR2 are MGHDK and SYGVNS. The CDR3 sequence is CASSPPQGGKGNQPQHF. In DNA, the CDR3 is TGTGCCAGCAGTCCCCCACAAGGCGGAAAAGGCAATCAGCCCCAGCATTTT. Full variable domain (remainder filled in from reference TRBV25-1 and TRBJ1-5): EADIYQTPRYLVIGTGKKITLECSQTMGHDKMYWYQQDPGMELHLIHYSYGVNSTEKGDLSSESTVSRIRTEHFPLTLESARPSHTSQYLCASSPPQGGKGNQPQHFGDGTRLSIL.

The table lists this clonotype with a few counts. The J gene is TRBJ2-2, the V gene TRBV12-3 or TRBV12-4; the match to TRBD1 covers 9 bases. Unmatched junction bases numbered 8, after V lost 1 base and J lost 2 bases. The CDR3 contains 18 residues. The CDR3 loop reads CASSLGTGGHVNTGELFF. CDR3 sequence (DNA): TGTGCCAGCAGTTTAGGCACAGGGGGCCACGTCAACACCGGGGAGCTGTTTTTT.

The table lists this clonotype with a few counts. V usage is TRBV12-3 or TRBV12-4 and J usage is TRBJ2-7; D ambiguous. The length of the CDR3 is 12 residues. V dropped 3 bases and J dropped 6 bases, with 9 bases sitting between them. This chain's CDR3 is CASSLRRREQYF. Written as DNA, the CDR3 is TGTGCCAGCAGTTTGAGGCGCCGCGAGCAGTACTTC.

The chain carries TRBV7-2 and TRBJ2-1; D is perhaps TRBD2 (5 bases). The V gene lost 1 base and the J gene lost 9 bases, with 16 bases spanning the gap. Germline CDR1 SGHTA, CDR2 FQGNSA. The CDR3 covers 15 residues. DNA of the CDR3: TGTGCCAGCAGCTTAGATTTTGGAGGAGATAGTGAGCAGTTCTTC. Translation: CASSLDFGGDSEQFF.

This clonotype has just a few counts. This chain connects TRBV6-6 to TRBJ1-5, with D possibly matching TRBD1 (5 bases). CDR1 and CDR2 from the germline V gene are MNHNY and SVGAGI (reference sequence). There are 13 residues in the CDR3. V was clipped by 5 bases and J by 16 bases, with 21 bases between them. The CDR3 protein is CASSLLIQVTIHF. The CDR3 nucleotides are TGTGCCAGCAGTCTCTTAATACAGGTTACCATACATTTT.

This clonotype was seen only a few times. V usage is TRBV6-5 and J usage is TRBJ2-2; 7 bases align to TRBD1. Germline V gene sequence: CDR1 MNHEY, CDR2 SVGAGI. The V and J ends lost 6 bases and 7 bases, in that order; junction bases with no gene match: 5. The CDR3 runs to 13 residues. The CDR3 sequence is CASRRGQSGELFF. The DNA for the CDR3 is TGTGCCAGCAGGAGGGGGCAGAGCGGGGAGCTGTTTTTT.

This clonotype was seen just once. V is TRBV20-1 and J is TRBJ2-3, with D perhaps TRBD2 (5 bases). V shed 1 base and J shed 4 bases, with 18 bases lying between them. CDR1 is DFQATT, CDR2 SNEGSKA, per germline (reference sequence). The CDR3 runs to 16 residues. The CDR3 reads CSARAMLARGADTQYF. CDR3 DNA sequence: TGCAGTGCTAGAGCTATGCTAGCCCGAGGCGCAGATACGCAGTATTTT.

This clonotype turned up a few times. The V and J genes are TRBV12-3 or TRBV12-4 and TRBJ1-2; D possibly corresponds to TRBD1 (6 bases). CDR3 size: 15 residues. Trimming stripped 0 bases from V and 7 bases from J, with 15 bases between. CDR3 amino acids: CASSLAPGGRSGYTF. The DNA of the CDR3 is TGTGCCAGCAGTTTAGCGCCTGGGGGCCGTTCTGGCTACACCTTC.

This CDR3 is CASSPGGGLNEQYF. The CDR3 bases are TGTGCCAGCTCACCGGGGGGGGGATTAAACGAGCAGTACTTC. The chain employs TRBV18 and TRBJ2-7; 7 nucleotides match TRBD2. The CDR3 spans 14 residues. CDR1 KGHSH and CDR2 LQKENI come from the germline V gene. With 3 bases clipped from V and 5 bases from J, the junction kept 7 bases outside the gene matches.

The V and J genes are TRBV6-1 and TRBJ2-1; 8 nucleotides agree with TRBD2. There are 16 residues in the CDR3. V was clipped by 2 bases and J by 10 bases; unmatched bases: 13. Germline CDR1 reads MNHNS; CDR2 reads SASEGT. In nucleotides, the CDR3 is TGTGCCAGCAGTGAACAAGGCCTAGCGGGTTTTTTGGAGCAGTTCTTC. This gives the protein CASSEQGLAGFLEQFF.

The CDR3 DNA sequence: TGTGCCAGCAGCCTCTCCCTCTCTGAAGCTTTCTTT. Translated: CASSLSLSEAFF. The chain employs TRBV7-9 and TRBJ1-1; unclear D gene. The CDR3 totals 12 residues. V lost 5 bases, J lost 6 bases, and 10 bases lay in between. Germline V lookup: CDR1 SEHNR, CDR2 FQNEAQ (reference sequence).

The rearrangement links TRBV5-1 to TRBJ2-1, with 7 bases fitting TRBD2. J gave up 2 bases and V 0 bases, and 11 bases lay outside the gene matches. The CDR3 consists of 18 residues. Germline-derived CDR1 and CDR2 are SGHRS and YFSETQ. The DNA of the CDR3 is TGCGCCAGCAGCTTGGCCCCCCCGGGACTACCGACCTACAATGAGCAGTTCTTC. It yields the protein CASSLAPPGLPTYNEQFF.